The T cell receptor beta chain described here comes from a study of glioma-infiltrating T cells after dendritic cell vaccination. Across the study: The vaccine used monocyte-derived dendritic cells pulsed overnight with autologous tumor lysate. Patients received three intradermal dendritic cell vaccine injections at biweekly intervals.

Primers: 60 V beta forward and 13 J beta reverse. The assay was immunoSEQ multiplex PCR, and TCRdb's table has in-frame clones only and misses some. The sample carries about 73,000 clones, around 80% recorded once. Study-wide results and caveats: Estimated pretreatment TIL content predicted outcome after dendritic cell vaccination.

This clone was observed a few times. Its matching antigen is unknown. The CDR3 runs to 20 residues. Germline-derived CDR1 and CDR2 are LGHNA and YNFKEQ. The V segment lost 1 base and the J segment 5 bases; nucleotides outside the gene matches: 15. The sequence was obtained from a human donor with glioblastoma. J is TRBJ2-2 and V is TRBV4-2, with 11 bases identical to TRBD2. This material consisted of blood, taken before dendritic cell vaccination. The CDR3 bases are TGTGCCAGCAGCCAAGGATCGACTGTGGCTAGCGGGGGGCGGACCGGGGAGCTGTTTTTT. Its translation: CASSQGSTVASGGRTGELFF.